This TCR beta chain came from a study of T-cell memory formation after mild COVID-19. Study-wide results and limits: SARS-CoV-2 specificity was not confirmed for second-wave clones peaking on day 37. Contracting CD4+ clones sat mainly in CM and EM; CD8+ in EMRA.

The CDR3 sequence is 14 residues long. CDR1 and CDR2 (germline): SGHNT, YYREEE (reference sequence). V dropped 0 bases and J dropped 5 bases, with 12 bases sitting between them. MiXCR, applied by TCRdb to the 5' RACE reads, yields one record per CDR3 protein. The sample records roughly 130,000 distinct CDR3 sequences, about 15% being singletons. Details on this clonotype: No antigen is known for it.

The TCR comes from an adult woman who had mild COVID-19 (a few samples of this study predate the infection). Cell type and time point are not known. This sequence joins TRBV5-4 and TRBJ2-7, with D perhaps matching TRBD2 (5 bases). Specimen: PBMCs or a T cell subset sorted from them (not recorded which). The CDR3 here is CASSLVSAIHEQYF. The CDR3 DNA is TGTGCCAGCAGCTTGGTTAGCGCCATCCACGAGCAGTACTTC.